These 13 T cell receptor beta chains were all obtained from the same sample, sequenced in a study of beta chain features in type 1 diabetes. Broader study findings: In every one of the four CD4+ subsets, TCRB CDR3s were moderately but significantly shorter in Type 1 diabetes patients.

The antigens of these receptors remain unknown. All of the isolated RNA was reverse transcribed, so expressed TCRB transcripts were sequenced. Measured with immunoSEQ multiplex PCR; TCRdb has only the in-frame clones, and not every one. The repertoire includes around 250,000 clones, more than 11% of them detected once, and roughly 0.019% sits in the top ten. Sequenced material: naive CD4+ T cells from blood. All receptors derive from a man aged 25 to 40 with type 1 diabetes.

The chain is built from TRBV7-2 and TRBJ1-2, with a weak D call TRBD1 (5 bases). CDR1 is SGHTA and CDR2 is FQGNSA in the germline V gene. Trimming took off 4 bases at V and 6 bases at J, with 18 bases between the two ends. The CDR3 totals 15 residues. The CDR3 DNA is TGTGCCAGCAGCTCTCCCCGAGGTGCAGGGAATGGCTACACCTTC. Amino acid sequence: CASSSPRGAGNGYTF.

V is TRBV5-1 and J is TRBJ1-2; D is ambiguous. CDR1 and CDR2 from the germline V gene are SGHRS and YFSETQ. The CDR3 has 15 residues. Trimming shortened V by 0 bases and J by 2 bases, and 11 bases separated the two germline ends. The chain's CDR3 is CASSLDHPGNYGYTF. DNA of the CDR3: TGCGCCAGCAGCTTGGACCACCCAGGCAACTATGGCTACACCTTC.

V is TRBV7-9 and J is TRBJ2-3; D is possibly TRBD2 (5 bases). CDR3 length: 14 residues. V lost 1 base, J lost 4 bases, and 9 bases lay in between. The germline V gene has CDR1 SEHNR and CDR2 FQNEAQ (reference sequence). The CDR3 DNA follows: TGTGCCAGCAGCTTAGATACTAGATCAGATACGCAGTATTTT. It translates to CASSLDTRSDTQYF.

This sequence joins TRBV9 and TRBJ2-7; TRBD2 aligns across 9 bases. With 4 bases clipped from V and 6 bases from J, the junction kept 17 bases outside the gene matches. Germline values: CDR1 SGDLS, CDR2 YYNGEE. The CDR3 consists of 17 residues. CDR3 in amino acids: CASSPRGGRDQWGEQYF. The CDR3, as DNA: TGTGCCAGCAGCCCGCGGGGGGGGCGCGATCAATGGGGCGAGCAGTACTTC.

This chain joins TRBV7-9 and TRBJ2-7; 10 nucleotides line up with TRBD1. Germline CDR1 reads SEHNR; CDR2 reads FQNEAQ (reference sequence). V was clipped by 5 bases and J by 4 bases; unmatched bases: 11. This CDR3 has 16 residues. The CDR3 loop is CASSRDGQGELYEQYF. As DNA, the CDR3 is TGTGCCAGCAGCCGAGACGGACAGGGGGAATTGTACGAGCAGTACTTC.

The V gene is TRBV29-1, the J gene TRBJ2-3; tentative D call: TRBD2 (6 bases). This CDR3 is 16 amino acids long. Germline V CDR1 and CDR2: SQVTM, ANQGSEA. V lost 5 bases, J lost 5 bases, and 23 bases lay in between. CDR3 in amino acids: CSVRDPLTLAGDTQYF. The CDR3 DNA reads TGCAGCGTTCGGGACCCGCTAACACTAGCAGGAGATACGCAGTATTTT.

The chain combines TRBV21-1 with TRBJ2-1; TRBD2 is the table's D call and was not checked against the DNA. TRBV21-1 is annotated as a pseudogene. This CDR3 spans 19 amino acids. The CDR3 DNA sequence: TGTGCCAGCAGCAAAAAAGTTGGCCGGGACTACGACTCCTACAATGAGCAGTTCTTC. It yields the protein CASSKKVGRDYDSYNEQFF.

This clone was counted between two and nine times. The V call is TRBV2, the J call TRBJ2-3; 8 nucleotides align to TRBD2. Trimming cost V 6 bases and J 5 bases; bases outside gene matches: 4. This CDR3 is built from 13 residues. CDR1 is SNHLY and CDR2 is FYNNEI in the germline V gene. The DNA of the CDR3 is TGTGCCAGCAGCACCAGCGGGGGAGATACGCAGTATTTT. Amino acid sequence: CASSTSGGDTQYF.

The rearrangement joins TRBV14 to TRBJ2-3; 7 bases line up with TRBD2. The CDR3 extends over 15 amino acids. V was pared by 4 bases and J by 0 bases, with 4 bases of the junction left unmatched. Germline V gene data show CDR1 as SGHDN and CDR2 as FVKESK. This CDR3 reads CASSPRGRSTDTQYF. The DNA of the CDR3 is TGTGCCAGCAGCCCGCGGGGGAGAAGCACAGATACGCAGTATTTT.

The chain links TRBV7-9 to TRBJ1-1; D may be TRBD1 (5 bases). Deletions cut 2 bases from V and 4 bases from J, with 8 bases between. This CDR3 region has 13 residues. Germline V gene sequence: CDR1 SEHNR, CDR2 FQNEAQ (reference sequence). CDR3 sequence: CASSLKGITEAFF. The CDR3 coding sequence is TGTGCCAGCAGCTTAAAGGGGATCACTGAAGCTTTCTTT.

The J gene is TRBJ1-1, the V gene TRBV29-1, with D tentatively TRBD1 (5 bases). V lost 3 bases and J 8 bases, leaving 13 bases between the germline ends. The germline V gene has CDR1 SQVTM and CDR2 ANQGSEA. The CDR3 contains 12 residues. The CDR3 reads CSVESGGTEAFF. CDR3 in DNA: TGCAGCGTTGAGTCGGGGGGGACCGAAGCTTTCTTT.

In its sample, this clone was seen a few times. The chain carries TRBV7-2 and TRBJ2-7, with 8 bases lining up with TRBD2. This CDR3 has 13 residues. The V gene end was trimmed by 5 bases and the J gene end by 7 bases; junction bases not matched to a gene: 7. From germline, CDR1 is SGHTA and CDR2 FQGNSA. The CDR3 bases are TGTGCCAGCAGCCCGGGAGGGTCGGGAGAGCAGTACTTC. Its protein product is CASSPGGSGEQYF.

The genes are TRBV5-4 and TRBJ2-7; 8 bases agree with TRBD1. V was clipped by 4 bases and J by 0 bases; unmatched bases: 9. Germline values: CDR1 SGHNT, CDR2 YYREEE (reference sequence). The CDR3 has 16 amino acids. CDR3: CASSRDRRESSYEQYF. The CDR3 DNA is TGTGCCAGCAGCCGGGACAGGAGGGAAAGCTCCTACGAGCAGTACTTC.